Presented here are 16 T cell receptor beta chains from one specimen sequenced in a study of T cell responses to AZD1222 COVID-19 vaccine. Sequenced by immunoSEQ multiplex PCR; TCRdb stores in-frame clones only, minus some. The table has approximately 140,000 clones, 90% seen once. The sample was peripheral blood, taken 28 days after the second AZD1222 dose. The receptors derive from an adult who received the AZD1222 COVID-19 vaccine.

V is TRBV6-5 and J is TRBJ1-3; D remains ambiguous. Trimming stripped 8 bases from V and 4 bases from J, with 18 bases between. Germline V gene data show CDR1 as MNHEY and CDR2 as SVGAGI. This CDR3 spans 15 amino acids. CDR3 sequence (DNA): TGTGCCAGCCGTCTGGAAGAATTTCCCGGAAACACCATATATTTT. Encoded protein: CASRLEEFPGNTIYF.

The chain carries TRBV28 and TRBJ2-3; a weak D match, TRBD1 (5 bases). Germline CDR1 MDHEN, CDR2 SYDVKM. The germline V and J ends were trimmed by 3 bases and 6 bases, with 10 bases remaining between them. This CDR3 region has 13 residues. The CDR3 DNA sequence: TGTGCCAGCAGTTTGCAAGGGGTGGATACGCAGTATTTT. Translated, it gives CASSLQGVDTQYF.

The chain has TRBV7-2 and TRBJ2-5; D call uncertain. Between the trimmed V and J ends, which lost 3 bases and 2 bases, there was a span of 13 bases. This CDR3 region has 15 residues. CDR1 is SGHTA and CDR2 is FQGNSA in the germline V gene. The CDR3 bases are TGTGCCAGCAGCTTCCAATCGGGCACTCAAGAGACCCAGTACTTC. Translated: CASSFQSGTQETQYF.

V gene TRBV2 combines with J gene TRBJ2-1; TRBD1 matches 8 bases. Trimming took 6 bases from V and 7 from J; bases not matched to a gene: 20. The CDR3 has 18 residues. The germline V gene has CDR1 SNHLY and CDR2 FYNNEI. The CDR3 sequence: CASRESGQAGGKGNEQFF. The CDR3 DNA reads TGTGCCAGCAGGGAAAGTGGACAAGCAGGGGGCAAGGGGAATGAGCAGTTCTTC.

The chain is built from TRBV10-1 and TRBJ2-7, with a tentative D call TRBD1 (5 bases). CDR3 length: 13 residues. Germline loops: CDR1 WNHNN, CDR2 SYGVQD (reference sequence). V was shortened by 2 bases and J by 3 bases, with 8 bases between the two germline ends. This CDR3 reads CASSEGAGYEQYF. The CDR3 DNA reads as TGCGCCAGCAGTGAGGGGGCCGGCTACGAGCAGTACTTC.

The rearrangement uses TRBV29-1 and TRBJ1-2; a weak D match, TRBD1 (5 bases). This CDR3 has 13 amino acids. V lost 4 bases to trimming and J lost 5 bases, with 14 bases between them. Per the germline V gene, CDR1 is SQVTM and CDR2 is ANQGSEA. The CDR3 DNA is TGCAGCGTTGTCCCGACAGTTAGTTATGGCTACACCTTC. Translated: CSVVPTVSYGYTF.

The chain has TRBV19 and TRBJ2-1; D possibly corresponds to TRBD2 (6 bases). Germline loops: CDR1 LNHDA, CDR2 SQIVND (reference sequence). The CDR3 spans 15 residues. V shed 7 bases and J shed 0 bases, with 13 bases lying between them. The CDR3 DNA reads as TGTGCCAGTACCTCATACGGGAGCTCCTACAATGAGCAGTTCTTC. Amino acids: CASTSYGSSYNEQFF. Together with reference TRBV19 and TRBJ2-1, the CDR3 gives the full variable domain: DGGITQSPKYLFRKEGQNVTLSCEQNLNHDAMYWYRQDPGQGLRLIYYSQIVNDFQKGDIAEGYSVSREKKESFPLTVTSAQKNPTAFYLCASTSYGSSYNEQFFGPGTRLTVL.

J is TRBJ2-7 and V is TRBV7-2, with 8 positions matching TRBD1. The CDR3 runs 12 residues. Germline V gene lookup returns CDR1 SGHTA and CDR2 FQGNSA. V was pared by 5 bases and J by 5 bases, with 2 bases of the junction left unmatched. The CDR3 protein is CASSPTGDEQYF. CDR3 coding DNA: TGTGCCAGCAGCCCGACAGGGGACGAGCAGTACTTC.

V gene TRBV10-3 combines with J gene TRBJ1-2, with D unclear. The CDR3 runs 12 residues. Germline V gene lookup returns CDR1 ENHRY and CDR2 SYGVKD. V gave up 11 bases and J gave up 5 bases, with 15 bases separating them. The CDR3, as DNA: TGTGCCTCTAGGCCGTCCTCATATGGCTACACCTTC. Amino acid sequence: CASRPSSYGYTF.

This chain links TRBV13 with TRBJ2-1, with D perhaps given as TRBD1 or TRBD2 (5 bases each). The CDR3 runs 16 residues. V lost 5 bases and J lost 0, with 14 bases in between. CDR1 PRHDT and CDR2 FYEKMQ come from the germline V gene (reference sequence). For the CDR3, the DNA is TGTGCCAGCAGCCCCCGGGGCCAACTCTCCTACAATGAGCAGTTCTTC. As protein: CASSPRGQLSYNEQFF.

The CDR3: CASSLSFAGSLGNSPLHF. The CDR3 DNA reads TGTGCCAGCAGTTTATCGTTCGCAGGGAGTCTGGGTAATTCACCCCTCCACTTT. The chain couples TRBV27 to TRBJ1-6; tentative D call: TRBD1 (5 bases). The CDR3 is 18 residues long. Germline lookup yields CDR1 MNHEY and CDR2 SMNVEV (reference sequence). V lost 0 bases and J lost 6, with 18 bases in between.

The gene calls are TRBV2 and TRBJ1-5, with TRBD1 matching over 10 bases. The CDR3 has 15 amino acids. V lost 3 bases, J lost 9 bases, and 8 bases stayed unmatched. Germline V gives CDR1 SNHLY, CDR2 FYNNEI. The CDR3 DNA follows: TGTGCCAGCAGTGAGCGACAGGGGGCCGCCGGGCCCCAGCATTTT. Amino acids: CASSERQGAAGPQHF.

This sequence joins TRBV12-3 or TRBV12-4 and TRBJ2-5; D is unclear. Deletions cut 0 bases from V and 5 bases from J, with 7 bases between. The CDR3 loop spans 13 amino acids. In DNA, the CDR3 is TGTGCCAGCAGTTTAGCGTATGGGGAGACCCAGTACTTC. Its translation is CASSLAYGETQYF.

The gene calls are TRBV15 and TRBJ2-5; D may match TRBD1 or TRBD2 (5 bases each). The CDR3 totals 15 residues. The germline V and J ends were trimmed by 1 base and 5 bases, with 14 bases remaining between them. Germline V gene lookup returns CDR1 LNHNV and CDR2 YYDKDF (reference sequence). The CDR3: CATSRGQGGSETQYF. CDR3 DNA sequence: TGTGCCACCAGCAGAGGGCAGGGCGGGTCGGAGACCCAGTACTTC.

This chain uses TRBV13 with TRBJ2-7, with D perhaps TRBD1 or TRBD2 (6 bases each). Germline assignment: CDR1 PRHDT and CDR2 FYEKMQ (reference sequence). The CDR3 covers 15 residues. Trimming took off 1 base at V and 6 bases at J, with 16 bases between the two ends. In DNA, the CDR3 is TGTGCCAGCAGCTTAGCGGGGGCTGCGGGAACCGAGCAGTACGTC. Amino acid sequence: CASSLAGAAGTEQYV.

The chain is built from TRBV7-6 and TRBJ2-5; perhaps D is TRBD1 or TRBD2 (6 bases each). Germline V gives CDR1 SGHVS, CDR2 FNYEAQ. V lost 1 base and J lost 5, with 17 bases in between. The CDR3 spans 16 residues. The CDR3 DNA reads TGTGCCAGCAGCTTAGGTTCCGGGGGCGGGCGCGAGACCCAGTACTTC. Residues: CASSLGSGGGRETQYF.